The 6 T cell receptor beta chains given below trace back to one sample, sequenced in a study of T cell repertoires in cytomegalovirus infection. These TCRs are of unknown antigen specificity. Via MiXCR, TCRdb re-called the reads, giving one row per CDR3 protein. The repertoire includes about 180,000 distinct CDR3 sequences, roughly 20% of them detected once, and 25% sits in the top ten. The sequencing used CD8+ T cells from cultured PBMCs, collected from culture after CMV antigen stimulation. Receptor source: a human donor in good health (CMV status not recorded). Some clones in this sample may be carry-over from other donors' samples.

The chain recombines TRBV7-6 with TRBJ2-1; TRBD2 might be the D (6 bases). Germline CDR1 and CDR2: SGHVS and FNYEAQ. V was trimmed by 5 bases and J by 3 bases, leaving 11 bases between them. This CDR3 is built from 14 residues. The CDR3 region has the DNA TGTGCCAGCAGCCCCGCCGGGAGCTACAATGAGCAGTTCTTC. Translated, it gives CASSPAGSYNEQFF.

The chain uses TRBV19 and TRBJ2-7, with no clear D. The V end lost 2 bases, the J end lost 1 base, and 6 bases lay between the germline ends. CDR1 is LNHDA and CDR2 is SQIVND in the germline V gene (reference sequence). The CDR3 runs to 13 residues. The CDR3 here is CASSISASYEQYF. DNA of the CDR3: TGTGCCAGTAGTATAAGCGCGTCCTACGAGCAGTACTTC.

The chain joins TRBV12-3 or TRBV12-4 to TRBJ2-3, with TRBD2 as a possible D gene (5 bases). This CDR3 contains 13 residues. With 6 bases removed from V and 6 bases from J, the gap between germline ends came to 13 bases. CDR3 coding DNA: TGTGCCAGCAGCCCTACTAGTGTGGATACGCAGTATTTT. Amino acid sequence: CASSPTSVDTQYF.

The rearrangement joins TRBV18 to TRBJ1-1; TRBD1 matches at 9 bases. V lost 2 bases, J lost 6 bases, and 4 bases stayed unmatched. This CDR3 region has 14 residues. The germline CDR1 and CDR2 sequences are KGHSH and LQKENI. The CDR3 protein is CASSPGQGRPEAFF. The CDR3 DNA reads as TGTGCCAGCTCACCAGGACAGGGGAGGCCTGAAGCTTTCTTT.

This sequence joins TRBV7-9 and TRBJ1-2, with 7 bases fitting TRBD1. In germline, CDR1 is SEHNR, CDR2 FQNEAQ (reference sequence). The CDR3 has 15 residues. Trimming removed 5 bases from V and 1 base from J; junction bases left unmatched: 7. Here the CDR3 reads CASSQGTDLNYGYTF. The CDR3 nucleotides read TGTGCCAGCAGCCAAGGGACAGACCTTAACTATGGCTACACCTTC.

This clonotype appeared a few times. The rearrangement links TRBV15 to TRBJ1-5; possible D gene TRBD1, 5 bases. Between the trimmed V and J ends, which lost 4 bases and 4 bases, there was a span of 11 bases. This CDR3 has 14 residues. Germline CDR1 reads LNHNV; CDR2 reads YYDKDF (reference sequence). CDR3 sequence: CATSIRTGNQPQHF. The CDR3 bases are TGTGCCACCAGCATCCGAACAGGTAATCAGCCCCAGCATTTT. Based on the CDR3 plus reference TRBV15 and TRBJ1-5, the full variable domain is DAMVIQNPRYQVTQFGKPVTLSCSQTLNHNVMYWYQQKSSQAPKLLFHYYDKDFNNEADTPDNFQSRRPNTSFCFLDIRSPGLGDTAMYLCATSIRTGNQPQHFGDGTRLSIL.